These 7 T cell receptor beta chains share one sample of origin, sequenced in a study of tissue T cells after allogeneic stem cell transplantation. Specified time point: mouse harvest day 7 after allogeneic transplant. Each mouse received 10^7 T-cell-depleted marrow cells plus 10^6 splenic CD5+ T cells by tail vein. Some clones are missing from TCRdb's copy, which holds only in-frame ones; the method was immunoSEQ multiplex PCR. In the table there are approximately 8,000 clones, 35% to 55% of which are singletons. Material for sequencing was gut tissue. Source of these receptors: a female BALB/c mouse given C57BL/6 T cells with graft-versus-host disease after an allogeneic hematopoietic cell transplant.

A word on this clone: Any gene name here is a mouse gene name. Coverage ceases 1 residue before the CDR3 finishes, and the germline J gene fills in the end. The chain uses TRBV19 and TRBJ1-1; tentative D call: TRBD1 (5 bases). The germline V and J ends were trimmed by 6 bases and 0 bases, with 9 bases remaining between them. This CDR3 region has 13 residues. The germline V gene has CDR1 FNHDT and CDR2 SITEND (reference sequence). CDR3 bases read: TGTGCCAGCATAGGGACGGCAAACACAGAAGTCTTC. Translation: CASIGTANTEVF. The full CDR3 protein is CASIGTANTEVFF.

Concerning this clone: Genes and germline come from the mouse. The part of the CDR3 DNA that was read is TGTGCCAGCAGTCTCCGGGACAGGGACACAGAAGTCTTC. This codes for CASSLRDRDTEVF. The whole CDR3 sequence is CASSLRDRDTEVFF. The chain combines TRBV26 with TRBJ1-1, with TRBD1 identical over 9 bases. Coverage ceases 1 residue before the CDR3 finishes, and the germline J gene fills in the end. V gave up 3 bases and J gave up 3 bases; unmatched junction bases: 2. The CDR3 loop spans 14 amino acids. The germline CDR1 and CDR2 sequences are KGHPV and FQNQEV (reference sequence).

This clone turned up a few times. The genes and germline here are from mouse. The DNA ends 1 residue before the CDR3 does, and the rest of the CDR3 is filled in from the germline J gene. The V call is TRBV5, the J call TRBJ2-5; 12 bases agree with TRBD2. V gave up 3 bases and J gave up 5 bases; unmatched junction bases: 3. In germline, CDR1 is LGHNA, CDR2 YNLKQL (reference sequence). The CDR3 is 15 residues long. CDR3 region: CASSHGTGGRDTQYF. The CDR3 DNA, read in part, is TGTGCCAGCAGCCACGGGACTGGGGGGAGAGACACCCAGTAC.

Worth noting for this clone: Gene names denote mouse genes. The CDR3 is cut off 1 residue early in the read; its end comes from the germline J gene. This chain links TRBV13-2 with TRBJ2-7; no clear D. This CDR3 spans 13 amino acids. The V gene lost 0 bases and the J gene lost 4 bases, with 8 bases spanning the gap. Germline CDR1 is NNHNN and CDR2 is SYGAGS (reference sequence). CDR3: CASGDAKGYEQYF. The DNA read from the CDR3 is TGTGCCAGCGGTGATGCGAAGGGTTATGAACAGTAC.

A note on this clone: The genes and germline here are from mouse. The read ends 1 residue before the CDR3 terminus; that terminus is restored from the germline J gene. J is TRBJ2-7 and V is TRBV3, with 10 nucleotides matching TRBD2. V lost 1 base to trimming and J lost 5 bases; unmatched junction nucleotides: 5. Germline V gives CDR1 SNHLY, CDR2 FYNGKV (reference sequence). The length of the CDR3 is 15 residues. CDR3 bases read: TGTGCCAGCAGCTTAGAGGGACTGGGGAATGATGAACAGTAC. This codes for CASSLEGLGNDEQY. The entire CDR3 protein reads CASSLEGLGNDEQYF.

Remarks on this clone: The germline and genes are mouse ones. The read gets to within 1 residue of the CDR3 end, and the germline J gene fills in the rest. The chain employs TRBV13-2 and TRBJ2-7, with TRBD1 matching 10 bases. Per the germline V gene, CDR1 is NNHNN and CDR2 is SYGAGS (reference sequence). V was pared by 6 bases and J by 3 bases, with 6 bases of the junction left unmatched. The length of the CDR3 is 14 residues. The CDR3 DNA, read in part, is TGTGCCAGCGATCGACAGGGGGCTTTCTATGAACAGTAC. Translated: CASDRQGAFYEQY. Given in full, the CDR3 is CASDRQGAFYEQYF.

This clone was picked up one time. The genes are named according to mouse. The read ends 1 residue early relative to the CDR3; the germline J gene fills the gap. The V gene is TRBV26, the J gene TRBJ1-1; TRBD1 aligns across 7 bases. V trimming: 2 bases; J trimming: 4 bases; junction bases outside the gene matches: 4. Germline V CDR1 and CDR2: KGHPV, FQNQEV (reference sequence). The CDR3 is 14 residues long. The CDR3 is CASSLTQGSTEVFF. The CDR3 bases that were read are TGTGCCAGCAGTCTGACACAGGGGAGCACAGAAGTCTTC.